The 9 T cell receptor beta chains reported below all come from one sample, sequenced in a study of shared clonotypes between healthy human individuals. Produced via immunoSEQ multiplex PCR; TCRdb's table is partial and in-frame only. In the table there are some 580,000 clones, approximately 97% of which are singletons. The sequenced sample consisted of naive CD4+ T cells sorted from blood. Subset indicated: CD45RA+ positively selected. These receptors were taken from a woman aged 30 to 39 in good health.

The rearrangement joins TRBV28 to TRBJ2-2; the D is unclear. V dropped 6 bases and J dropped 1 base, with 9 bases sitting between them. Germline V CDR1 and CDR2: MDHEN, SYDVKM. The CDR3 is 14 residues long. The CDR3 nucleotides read TGTGCCAGCAGACTCCAGGAGAACACCGGGGAGCTGTTTTTT. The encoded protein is CASRLQENTGELFF.

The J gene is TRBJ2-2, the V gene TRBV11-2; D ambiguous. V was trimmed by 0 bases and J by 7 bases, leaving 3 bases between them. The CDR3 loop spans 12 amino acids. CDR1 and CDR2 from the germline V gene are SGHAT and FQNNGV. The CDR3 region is CASSLDVGELFF. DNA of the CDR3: TGTGCCAGCAGCTTAGACGTCGGGGAGCTGTTTTTT.

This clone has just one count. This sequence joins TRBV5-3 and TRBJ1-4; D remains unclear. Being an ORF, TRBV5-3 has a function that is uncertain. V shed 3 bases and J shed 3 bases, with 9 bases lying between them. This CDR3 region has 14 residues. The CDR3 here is CARSYSRPNEKLFF. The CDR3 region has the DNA TGTGCCAGAAGCTATTCGAGACCTAATGAAAAACTGTTTTTT.

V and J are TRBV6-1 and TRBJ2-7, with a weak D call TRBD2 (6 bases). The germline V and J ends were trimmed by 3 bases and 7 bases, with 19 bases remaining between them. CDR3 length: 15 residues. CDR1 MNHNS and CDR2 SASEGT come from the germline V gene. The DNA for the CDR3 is TGTGCCAGCAGTGACGGGGGACTGGGTCATAAGGAGCAGTACTTC. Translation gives CASSDGGLGHKEQYF.

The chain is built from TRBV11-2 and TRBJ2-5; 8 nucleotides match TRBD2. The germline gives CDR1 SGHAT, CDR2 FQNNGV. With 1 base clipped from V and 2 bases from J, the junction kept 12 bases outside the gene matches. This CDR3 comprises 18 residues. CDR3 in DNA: TGTGCCAGCAGCTTAGGAGTAGGTTCTAGCGGGTTTCAAGAGACCCAGTACTTC. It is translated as CASSLGVGSSGFQETQYF.

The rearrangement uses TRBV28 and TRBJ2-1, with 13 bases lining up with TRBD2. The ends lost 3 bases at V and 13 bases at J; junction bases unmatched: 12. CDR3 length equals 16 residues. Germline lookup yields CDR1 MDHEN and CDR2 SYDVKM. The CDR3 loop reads CASSLPHGTSGKDQFF. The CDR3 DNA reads TGTGCCAGCAGTTTGCCCCACGGGACTAGCGGGAAGGATCAGTTCTTC. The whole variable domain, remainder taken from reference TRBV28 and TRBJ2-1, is DVKVTQSSRYLVKRTGEKVFLECVQDMDHENMFWYRQDPGLGLRLIYFSYDVKMKEKGDIPEGYSVSREKKERFSLILESASTNQTSMYLCASSLPHGTSGKDQFFGPGTRLTVL.

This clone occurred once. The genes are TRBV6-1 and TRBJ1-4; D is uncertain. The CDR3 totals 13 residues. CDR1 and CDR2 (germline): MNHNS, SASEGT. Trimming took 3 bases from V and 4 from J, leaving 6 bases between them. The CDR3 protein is CASSEGFNEKLFF. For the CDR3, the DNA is TGTGCCAGCAGTGAGGGGTTTAATGAAAAACTGTTTTTT.

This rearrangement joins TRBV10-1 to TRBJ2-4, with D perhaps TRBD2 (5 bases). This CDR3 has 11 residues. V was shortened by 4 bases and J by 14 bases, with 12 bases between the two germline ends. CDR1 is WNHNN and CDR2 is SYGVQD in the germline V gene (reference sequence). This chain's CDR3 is CASSAISEKYF. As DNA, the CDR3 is TGCGCCAGCAGTGCGATTAGCGAGAAGTACTTC.

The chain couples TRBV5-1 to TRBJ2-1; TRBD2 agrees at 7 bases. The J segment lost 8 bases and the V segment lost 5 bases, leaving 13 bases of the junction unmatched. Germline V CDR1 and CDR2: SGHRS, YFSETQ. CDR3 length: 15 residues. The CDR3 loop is CASSSQATSVDEQFF. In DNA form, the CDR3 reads TGCGCCAGCAGTTCACAAGCAACTAGCGTCGATGAGCAGTTCTTC.